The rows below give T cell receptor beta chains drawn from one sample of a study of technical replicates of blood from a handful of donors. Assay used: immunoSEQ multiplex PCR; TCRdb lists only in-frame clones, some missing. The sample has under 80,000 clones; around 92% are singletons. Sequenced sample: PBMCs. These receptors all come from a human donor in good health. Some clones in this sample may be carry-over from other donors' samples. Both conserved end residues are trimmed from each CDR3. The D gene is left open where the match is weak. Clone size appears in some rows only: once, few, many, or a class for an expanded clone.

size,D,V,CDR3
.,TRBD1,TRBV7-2,ASSLGALDRGYNEQF
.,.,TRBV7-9,ASSRPTGDTDTQY
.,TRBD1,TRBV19,ASSVDRGGTEAF
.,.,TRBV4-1,ASSPAQGSDEQY
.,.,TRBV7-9,ASRFEGVHEQY
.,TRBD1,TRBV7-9,ASSLAQGAGQPQH
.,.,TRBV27,ASSSPGTLVYEQY
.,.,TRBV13,ASRVGGNTEAF
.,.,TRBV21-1,ASRTGVWYEQY
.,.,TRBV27,ASRTLGSGYMDTQY
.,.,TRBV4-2,ASSQDRGGGLYGYT
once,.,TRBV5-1,ASSIVGARGYT
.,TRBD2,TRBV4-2,ASSQEGLAGPQETQY
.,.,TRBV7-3,ASSSGQFSYEQY
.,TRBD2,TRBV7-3,ASSFSSGRRY
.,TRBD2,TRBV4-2,ASSPTSDSGPYTGELF
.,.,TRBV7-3,ASSLGAGYQETQY
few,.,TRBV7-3,ASSDTTGEAF
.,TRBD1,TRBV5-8,ASSLNRGVAEAF
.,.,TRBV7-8,ASSFDLPEQF
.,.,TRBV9,ASSVMTGSEQY
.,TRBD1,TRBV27,ASSPDRGLSGYT
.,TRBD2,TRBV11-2,ASSLRGPGLAPNNEQF
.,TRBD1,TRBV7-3,ASSPNGDRVVDTQY
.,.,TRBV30,AGQRQITYGYT
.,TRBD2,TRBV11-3,ASSLDTSGGNEQF
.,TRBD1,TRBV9,ASSVAQGMDEQY
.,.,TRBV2,ASSHFRTEAF
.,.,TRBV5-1,ASSLGSGIGEQY
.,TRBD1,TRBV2,ASSDTGTGDGYT
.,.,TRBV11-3,ASSIAGTEAF
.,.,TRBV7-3,ASSITPPGGEQF
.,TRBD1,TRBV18,ASSPLPGQGANQPQH
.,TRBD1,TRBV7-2,ASSPHRGTNNSPLH
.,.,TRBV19,ASSMWGQSGDTQY
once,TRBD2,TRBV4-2,ASSRSGTSGSYTQY
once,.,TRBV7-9,ASSSLAPSSYEQY
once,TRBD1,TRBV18,ASSLGQSYEQY
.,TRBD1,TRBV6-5,ASSYSQGAGANVLT
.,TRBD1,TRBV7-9,ASSFRGWEQY
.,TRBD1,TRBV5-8,ASSLQAGGSYEQY
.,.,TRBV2,ASSEAGGGRYREQY
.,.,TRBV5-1,ASSLGLQETQY
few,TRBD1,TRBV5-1,ASSLEQGIGYT
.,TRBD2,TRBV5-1,ASSMTSGGTDTQY
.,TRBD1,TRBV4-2,ASSQDPGGDSGELF
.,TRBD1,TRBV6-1,AIRTGGIGQPQH
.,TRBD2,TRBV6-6,ASRLAGGGETQY
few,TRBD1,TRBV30,AWSTGQAEGYGYT
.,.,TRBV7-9,ASSFEGNYGYT
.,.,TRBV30,AWRLQGWNTIY
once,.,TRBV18,ASSLGLGADTQY
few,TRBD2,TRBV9,ASSVAGTSADTQY
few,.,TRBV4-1,ASSPGGREAVH
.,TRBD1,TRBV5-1,ASSSMDRWGTDTQY